Below are 27 T cell receptor beta chains sequenced from a single sample in a study of a mutant IDH1 vaccine in newly diagnosed glioma (dated by TCRdb to the early 2020s). Preparation of the library involved the immunoSEQ multiplex PCR assay. TCRdb holds this immuneACCESS table with in-frame rearrangements only. Some clones are missing; in checked studies, unresolved V genes explain under half, and the rest has no known cause. The table for this sample lists over 50,000 clones; over 80% of them were counted only once. The ten largest make up around 4.4% of the sample. According to the study, the label for this sample's time point signals: week 5, during vaccination. Every vaccine dose consisted of 300 ug of a 20-mer mutant IDH1 peptide in Montanide, administered subcutaneously together with topical imiquimod. Antigens of these TCRs are unknown. The sequencing used PBMCs, collected from a glioma patient whose treatment included an IDH1 peptide vaccine. The receptors stem from a middle-aged woman with glioma.

The chain carries TRBV6-1 and TRBJ2-5; D is unresolved. Germline CDR1 MNHNS, CDR2 SASEGT. V was clipped by 5 bases and J by 7 bases, with 20 bases between them. This CDR3 contains 15 residues. The CDR3 DNA is TGTGCCAGCAGTCTCCTTCTAGTCCAGTCAGGGACCCAGTACTTC. It is translated as CASSLLLVQSGTQYF.

This clone was detected once. This rearrangement joins TRBV19 to TRBJ1-5, with 7 bases lining up with TRBD1. This CDR3 is built from 15 residues. V was clipped by 7 bases and J by 3 bases; unmatched bases: 9. The germline CDR1 and CDR2 sequences are LNHDA and SQIVND (reference sequence). The CDR3 loop reads CASTEVDRDNQPQHF. The DNA of the CDR3 is TGTGCCAGTACCGAGGTTGACAGGGACAATCAGCCCCAGCATTTT.

V usage is TRBV5-1 and J usage is TRBJ2-5; D is uncertain. V shed 1 base and J shed 2 bases, with 12 bases lying between them. Looked up from germline, CDR1 is SGHRS and CDR2 is YFSETQ. The length of the CDR3 is 15 residues. The CDR3 reads CASSLLLSSQETQYF. In nucleotides, the CDR3 is TGCGCCAGCAGCTTGCTACTTAGCAGTCAAGAGACCCAGTACTTC.

The gene calls are TRBV5-1 and TRBJ2-5; 8 bases fit TRBD2. Per the germline V gene, CDR1 is SGHRS and CDR2 is YFSETQ. The trim removed 1 base at V and 3 bases at J, leaving 5 bases unmatched. CDR3 length: 15 residues. The CDR3 nucleotides read TGCGCCAGCAGCTTGACAAGCGGGAGTAAAGAGACCCAGTACTTC. As protein: CASSLTSGSKETQYF.

J is TRBJ1-3 and V is TRBV4-1; possible D gene TRBD1, 5 bases. Germline CDR1 and CDR2: MGHRA and YSYEKL. The CDR3 is 17 amino acids. V gave up 1 base and J gave up 0 bases, with 13 bases separating them. CDR3 DNA: TGCGCCAGCAGCCAAGCTGGCCGGCAGGGCTCTGGAAACACCATATATTTT. This codes for CASSQAGRQGSGNTIYF.

The V call is TRBV7-3, the J call TRBJ2-4, with TRBD1 matching 9 bases. The junction had 5 bases not matched to a gene; V was cut back by 5 bases and J by 0 bases. The CDR3 is 16 amino acids. The germline V gene has CDR1 SGHTA and CDR2 FQGTGA. CDR3 loop: CASSPGTGRAKNIQYF. The DNA of the CDR3 is TGTGCCAGCAGCCCCGGGACAGGGAGAGCCAAAAACATTCAGTACTTC.

The CDR3 DNA follows: TGTGCCAGCAGCCTGGACAGTCCGAACTATGGCTACACCTTC. Translation gives CASSLDSPNYGYTF. The chain employs TRBV6-1 and TRBJ1-2, with a possible D match to TRBD1 (6 bases). Trimming pared 6 bases from V and 2 bases from J, leaving 13 bases between. Germline V gene sequence: CDR1 MNHNS, CDR2 SASEGT. The CDR3 runs to 14 residues.

The gene calls are TRBV2 and TRBJ2-5; no reliable D call. The CDR3 has 14 residues. CDR1 and CDR2 (germline): SNHLY, FYNNEI. Trimming pared 1 base from V and 7 bases from J, leaving 13 bases between. The CDR3 region is CASSEVRLVGTQYF. In DNA, the CDR3 is TGTGCCAGCAGTGAAGTTCGACTGGTGGGGACCCAGTACTTC.

V is TRBV7-8 and J is TRBJ1-1; D possibly corresponds to TRBD1 (6 bases). The V and J ends lost 8 bases and 4 bases respectively, with 17 bases between them. This CDR3 has 14 amino acids. CDR1 SGHVS and CDR2 FQNEAQ come from the germline V gene. CDR3 sequence (DNA): TGTGCCAGCGGGATGACAGGAGGGGTCACTGAAGCTTTCTTT. Its translation is CASGMTGGVTEAFF.

This clone has more than one count but fewer than ten. This chain joins TRBV10-1 and TRBJ2-3; 9 bases are shared with TRBD2. J was trimmed by 6 bases and V by 10 bases; bases with no gene match: 8. There are 13 residues in the CDR3. Germline V lookup: CDR1 WNHNN, CDR2 SYGVQD (reference sequence). CDR3 coding DNA: TGCGCCACGGGGACTAGCAAGGCGGATACGCAGTATTTT. It encodes CATGTSKADTQYF.

The rearrangement links TRBV9 to TRBJ1-5; TRBD1 aligns across 12 bases. Germline loops: CDR1 SGDLS, CDR2 YYNGEE. V dropped 0 bases and J dropped 6; count of bases not matched to a gene: 22. This CDR3 contains 22 residues. The CDR3 is CASSVVAGGDRGRWLSCQPQHF. CDR3 DNA sequence: TGTGCCAGCAGCGTAGTTGCAGGAGGGGACAGGGGGCGTTGGTTATCTTGTCAGCCCCAGCATTTT.

In this sample, this clone turned up once. V usage is TRBV7-9 and J usage is TRBJ2-7; 8 nucleotides match TRBD1. The CDR3 runs 17 residues. CDR1 and CDR2 (germline): SEHNR, FQNEAQ (reference sequence). V lost 0 bases to trimming and J lost 4 bases; unmatched junction nucleotides: 11. CDR3 DNA sequence: TGTGCCAGCAGCTTAGCCCTGGACAGGGAATCGATATACGAGCAGTACTTC. This codes for CASSLALDRESIYEQYF.

The chain is built from TRBV7-8 and TRBJ2-5, with 7 positions matching TRBD2. This CDR3 is built from 14 residues. J gave up 5 bases and V 1 base, and 4 bases lay outside the gene matches. Germline loops: CDR1 SGHVS, CDR2 FQNEAQ. The CDR3, as DNA: TGTGCCAGCAGCTTAGGGGCGGGGGTGGAGACCCAGTACTTC. The encoded protein is CASSLGAGVETQYF. The whole variable domain, remainder taken from reference TRBV7-8 and TRBJ2-5, is GAGVSQSPRYKVAKRGQDVALRCDPISGHVSLFWYQQALGQGPEFLTYFQNEAQLDKSGLPSDRFFAERPEGSVSTLKIQRTQQEDSAVYLCASSLGAGVETQYFGPGTRLLVL.

The chain is built from TRBV7-9 and TRBJ1-4, with no clear D. The CDR3 is 13 amino acids. Trimming took off 5 bases at V and 7 bases at J, with 11 bases between the two ends. Looked up from germline, CDR1 is SEHNR and CDR2 is FQNEAQ (reference sequence). The CDR3, as DNA: TGTGCCAGCAGCCGTTTAAGAGTTGAAAAACTGTTTTTT. It yields the protein CASSRLRVEKLFF.

The rearrangement joins TRBV7-9 to TRBJ1-2; weak D call: TRBD1 (6 bases). CDR3 size: 14 residues. Germline V gene data show CDR1 as SEHNR and CDR2 as FQNEAQ (reference sequence). The V end lost 5 bases, the J end lost 4 bases, and 14 bases lay between the germline ends. In nucleotides, the CDR3 is TGTGCCAGCAGCGGCTCCGGGACAATCTATGGCTACACCTTC. It codes for CASSGSGTIYGYTF.

The chain links TRBV19 to TRBJ2-1; 11 nucleotides line up with TRBD2. CDR3 length: 19 residues. Germline-derived CDR1 and CDR2 are LNHDA and SQIVND (reference sequence). Losses at the gene ends were 4 bases for V and 8 bases for J; bases not matched to a gene: 19. CDR3 DNA sequence: TGTGCCAGTAGTACCCCCCGGCCCCGGGGACTAGCGGAACCTCATGAGCAGTTCTTC. It is translated as CASSTPRPRGLAEPHEQFF.

About this clone: Because the CDR3's place on the DNA is in doubt, the DNA is left out and the CDR3 is given as listed by TCRdb. The V call is TRBV12-5, the J call TRBJ2-1; no check of the table's D call, TRBD1, against the DNA was made. Germline CDR1 and CDR2: LGHNT and FRNRAP. The CDR3 is 19 amino acids long, termini counted. CDR3 in amino acids: CASGLVMGAGIPSYNEQFF.

The chain combines TRBV7-8 with TRBJ1-5; D is possibly TRBD1 (5 bases). Germline values: CDR1 SGHVS, CDR2 FQNEAQ. This CDR3 spans 13 amino acids. Trimming stripped 2 bases from V and 7 bases from J, with 9 bases between. The CDR3, as DNA: TGTGCCAGCAGCTTACAGGGAAGGCAGCCCCAGCATTTT. It codes for CASSLQGRQPQHF.

This chain connects TRBV19 to TRBJ1-1; D remains ambiguous. Germline values: CDR1 LNHDA, CDR2 SQIVND (reference sequence). The CDR3 extends over 15 amino acids. Trimming removed 4 bases at V and 0 bases at J, with 12 bases between. The CDR3 nucleotides read TGTGCCAGTAGTAATGCGTTCCGGTTGAACACTGAAGCTTTCTTT. As protein: CASSNAFRLNTEAFF.

This rearrangement joins TRBV9 to TRBJ2-1; D may be TRBD2 (5 bases). The CDR3 spans 14 residues. Trimming took 4 bases from V and 2 from J, leaving 10 bases between them. Germline V gene data show CDR1 as SGDLS and CDR2 as YYNGEE. As DNA, the CDR3 is TGTGCCAGCAGCATTTCCGGGGCCTACAATGAGCAGTTCTTC. Its translation: CASSISGAYNEQFF. Variable domain in full (rest from reference TRBV9 and TRBJ2-1): DSGVTQTPKHLITATGQRVTLRCSPRSGDLSVYWYQQSLDQGLQFLIQYYNGEERAKGNILERFSAQQFPDLHSELNLSSLELGDSALYFCASSISGAYNEQFFGPGTRLTVL.

V usage is TRBV5-5 and J usage is TRBJ2-7; TRBD1 is a possible D gene (5 bases). Germline V gives CDR1 SGHKS, CDR2 YYEKEE (reference sequence). Trimming removed 1 base at V and 9 bases at J, with 17 bases between. This CDR3 has 14 amino acids. This chain's CDR3 is CASSLWQGEAGQYF. As DNA, the CDR3 is TGTGCCAGCAGCTTGTGGCAGGGCGAGGCCGGGCAGTACTTC.

The chain has TRBV4-1 and TRBJ2-7; 8 bases map to TRBD2. Germline-derived CDR1 and CDR2 are MGHRA and YSYEKL. This CDR3 contains 15 residues. V was pared by 1 base and J by 4 bases, with 6 bases of the junction left unmatched. CDR3 residues: CASSQAGTSFYEQYF. The CDR3 region has the DNA TGCGCCAGCAGCCAAGCCGGGACTAGTTTTTACGAGCAGTACTTC.

The rearrangement joins TRBV6-6 to TRBJ1-1, with D tentatively TRBD1 (5 bases). Germline V gene sequence: CDR1 MNHNY, CDR2 SVGAGI (reference sequence). V was shortened by 6 bases and J by 0 bases, with 14 bases between the two germline ends. The length of the CDR3 is 15 residues. The CDR3 is CASRRDGLMNTEAFF. CDR3 nucleotide sequence: TGTGCCAGCAGACGGGACGGGCTCATGAACACTGAAGCTTTCTTT.

The chain employs TRBV4-2 and TRBJ2-7, with 7 bases aligning to TRBD1. CDR3 length: 16 amino acids. J lost 4 bases, V lost 4 bases, and 13 bases had no gene match. Germline CDR1 and CDR2: LGHNA and YNFKEQ. The CDR3 is CASSPYSGTEGYEQYF. In DNA, the CDR3 is TGTGCCAGCAGCCCCTACTCCGGGACAGAAGGATACGAGCAGTACTTC.

The chain carries TRBV7-3 and TRBJ2-6; TRBD2 aligns across 11 bases. Germline values: CDR1 SGHTA, CDR2 FQGTGA. This CDR3 region has 21 residues. The ends lost 5 bases at V and 2 bases at J; junction bases unmatched: 17. CDR3 in amino acids: CASSRPLPETSGDTGANVLTF. As DNA, the CDR3 is TGTGCCAGCAGCCGGCCGCTGCCCGAGACTAGCGGGGATACTGGGGCCAACGTCCTGACTTTC.

This clone is a singleton in its sample. The chain recombines TRBV4-1 with TRBJ2-5; D unresolved. This CDR3 has 17 amino acids. The germline V and J ends were trimmed by 2 bases and 2 bases, with 18 bases remaining between them. Germline values: CDR1 MGHRA, CDR2 YSYEKL. The CDR3: CASSQKGGGPIQETQYF. Here the CDR3 DNA reads TGCGCCAGCAGCCAAAAGGGCGGCGGACCCATACAAGAGACCCAGTACTTC.

This chain joins TRBV15 and TRBJ1-2; D uncertain. V was cut by 0 bases and J by 4 bases, with 6 bases left in between. Germline values: CDR1 LNHNV, CDR2 YYDKDF (reference sequence). This CDR3 contains 13 residues. DNA for the CDR3: TGTGCCACCAGCAGAGATAGGACCTATGGCTACACCTTC. This encodes CATSRDRTYGYTF.